One sample yielded the 22 T cell receptor beta chains listed below, sequenced in a study of blood T cell repertoires in COVID-19. The method was immunoSEQ multiplex PCR; TCRdb's version includes in-frame clones alone and lacks a portion of them. This sample has about 220,000 clones, with around four fifths found just once. The source material was peripheral blood. All receptors come from an older woman who had recovered from COVID-19.

The chain is built from TRBV18 and TRBJ2-2, with a possible D match to TRBD1 (6 bases). The V end lost 0 bases, the J end lost 1 base, and 9 bases lay between the germline ends. The CDR3 runs 16 residues. The germline CDR1 and CDR2 sequences are KGHSH and LQKENI. The CDR3 bases are TGTGCCAGCTCACCACCCCCAGGGGTGAACACCGGGGAGCTGTTTTTT. Its translation: CASSPPPGVNTGELFF. Using reference TRBV18 and TRBJ2-2 for the parts outside the CDR3, the full variable domain is NAGVMQNPRHLVRRRGQEARLRCSPMKGHSHVYWYRQLPEEGLKFMVYLQKENIIDESGMPKERFSAEFPKEGPSILRIQQVVRGDSAAYFCASSPPPGVNTGELFFGEGSRLTVL.

This clone was counted ten times or more. The rearrangement uses TRBV12-3 or TRBV12-4 and TRBJ1-6; 7 bases are a match to TRBD1. This CDR3 has 13 amino acids. The ends lost 7 bases at V and 10 bases at J; junction bases unmatched: 7. CDR3 residues: CASTRQGSSPLHF. CDR3 sequence (DNA): TGTGCCAGCACAAGACAGGGCTCATCACCCCTCCACTTT.

The rearrangement joins TRBV2 to TRBJ2-7, with 7 bases that match TRBD1. This CDR3 is 14 amino acids long. From germline, CDR1 is SNHLY and CDR2 FYNNEI. V dropped 5 bases and J dropped 3; count of bases not matched to a gene: 7. The CDR3 spells CASSWRHRGYEQYF. CDR3 DNA: TGTGCCAGCAGTTGGAGGCACAGGGGCTACGAGCAGTACTTC.

V usage is TRBV7-3 and J usage is TRBJ2-1, with D possibly being TRBD2 (6 bases). The CDR3 extends over 14 amino acids. Germline V gene sequence: CDR1 SGHTA, CDR2 FQGTGA. V gave up 0 bases and J gave up 8 bases, with 11 bases separating them. In nucleotides, the CDR3 is TGTGCCAGCAGCTTAACTCCGCGGGGCTATGAGCAGTTCTTC. It translates to CASSLTPRGYEQFF.

The chain employs TRBV5-1 and TRBJ1-5; D call uncertain. This CDR3 has 14 amino acids. V was clipped by 4 bases and J by 10 bases, with 18 bases between them. From germline, CDR1 is SGHRS and CDR2 YFSETQ. As DNA, the CDR3 is TGCGCCAGCAGCCGAATACCCTCTGCAGGTCCCCAGCATTTT. It encodes CASSRIPSAGPQHF. The complete variable domain, with remaining parts taken from reference TRBV5-1 and TRBJ1-5, reads KAGVTQTPRYLIKTRGQQVTLSCSPISGHRSVSWYQQTPGQGLQFLFEYFSETQRNKGNFPGRFSGRQFSNSRSEMNVSTLELGDSALYLCASSRIPSAGPQHFGDGTRLSIL.

A remark on this clone: The sample has other DNA sequences that encode this CDR3 too. This chain connects TRBV5-1 to TRBJ1-2; D uncertain. The CDR3 is 14 amino acids. Germline-derived CDR1 and CDR2 are SGHRS and YFSETQ. The V and J ends lost 0 bases and 0 bases respectively, with 6 bases between them. CDR3 coding DNA: TGCGCCAGCAGCTTGGGCACAGCTAACTATGGCTACACCTTC. Its translation: CASSLGTANYGYTF.

The chain couples TRBV19 to TRBJ1-6; D remains ambiguous. The CDR3 is 14 amino acids. V lost 5 bases and J lost 4, with 9 bases in between. From germline, CDR1 is LNHDA and CDR2 SQIVND (reference sequence). The CDR3 nucleotides are TGTGCCAGTAGTCCCGGACTGTATAATTCACCCCTCCACTTT. Translated: CASSPGLYNSPLHF.

The chain joins TRBV4-2 to TRBJ2-7, with unresolved D. The CDR3 sequence is 13 residues long. Germline CDR1 reads LGHNA; CDR2 reads YNFKEQ. V lost 1 base and J lost 3, with 7 bases in between. CDR3 sequence reads: CASSQGRNYEQYF. The CDR3 DNA sequence: TGTGCCAGCAGCCAAGGCAGGAACTACGAGCAGTACTTC.

The J gene is TRBJ1-1, the V gene TRBV5-4; D is undetermined. V dropped 2 bases and J dropped 5 bases, with 19 bases sitting between them. CDR3 size: 16 residues. Per germline, CDR1 SGHNT and CDR2 YYREEE (reference sequence). CDR3 sequence reads: CASSFLRKREGTEAFF. Written as DNA, the CDR3 is TGTGCCAGCAGCTTCCTTCGTAAGAGGGAGGGAACTGAAGCTTTCTTT.

This chain connects TRBV7-3 to TRBJ2-1, with 12 nucleotides matching TRBD2. Germline-derived CDR1 and CDR2 are SGHTA and FQGTGA. The junction had 4 bases not matched to a gene; V was cut back by 6 bases and J by 4 bases. CDR3 length equals 15 residues. The CDR3 sequence is CASRPSGGAYNEQFF. Here the CDR3 DNA reads TGTGCCAGCAGACCTAGCGGGGGGGCGTACAATGAGCAGTTCTTC. The full variable domain, rest sourced from reference TRBV7-3 and TRBJ2-1, is GAGVSQTPSNKVTEKGKYVELRCDPISGHTALYWYRQSLGQGPEFLIYFQGTGAADDSGLPNDRFFAVRPEGSVSTLKIQRTERGDSAVYLCASRPSGGAYNEQFFGPGTRLTVL.

The gene calls are TRBV4-3 and TRBJ2-3, with D possibly TRBD2 on 7 matching bases. V lost 3 bases to trimming and J lost 5 bases, with 15 bases between them. The CDR3 is made up of 15 amino acids. Germline CDR1 LGHNA, CDR2 YSLEER. The CDR3 reads CASSQEGGSGDTQYF. The CDR3 bases are TGCGCCAGCAGCCAGGAGGGGGGGAGTGGAGATACGCAGTATTTT.

The chain carries TRBV19 and TRBJ1-2; TRBD1 is a possible D gene (6 bases). The germline gives CDR1 LNHDA, CDR2 SQIVND (reference sequence). The CDR3 has 14 amino acids. The V end lost 5 bases, the J end lost 2 bases, and 12 bases lay between the germline ends. CDR3 DNA: TGTGCCAGTAGTCAACCGGGACACAACTATGGCTACACCTTC. Amino acid sequence: CASSQPGHNYGYTF.

The chain carries TRBV3-1 (or the pseudogene TRBV3-2) and TRBJ1-1, with 7 nucleotides matching TRBD1. Germline loops: CDR1 LGHDT, CDR2 YNNKEL (reference sequence). This CDR3 is built from 15 residues. J was trimmed by 5 bases and V by 4 bases; bases with no gene match: 10. The CDR3 loop reads CASSPSGTERTEAFF. The CDR3 nucleotides are TGTGCCAGCAGCCCTTCCGGGACAGAAAGGACTGAAGCTTTCTTT.

This clone turned up a few times. V is TRBV7-2 and J is TRBJ1-1; TRBD1 aligns across 10 bases. Germline CDR1 is SGHTA and CDR2 is FQGNSA. V was pared by 4 bases and J by 7 bases, with 6 bases of the junction left unmatched. The CDR3 contains 14 residues. The CDR3 DNA follows: TGTGCCAGCAGCTACGACAGGGGGCGGGTTGAAGCTTTCTTT. The encoded protein is CASSYDRGRVEAFF.

For the CDR3, the DNA is TGTGCCAGCAGCTTGGGCTTCCTCAAAGCTTTCTTT. It is translated as CASSLGFLKAFF. The chain carries TRBV7-2 and TRBJ1-1; D unresolved. The CDR3 is 12 amino acids. Germline CDR1 SGHTA, CDR2 FQGNSA. The germline V and J ends were trimmed by 3 bases and 9 bases, with 11 bases remaining between them.

Concerning this clone itself: Its ends do not fully match the called genes, so a read error is possible. The chain is built from TRBV7-9 and TRBJ2-3, with 12 bases fitting TRBD2. The germline V gene has CDR1 SEHNR and CDR2 FQNEAQ (reference sequence). This CDR3 has 13 residues. CDR3 coding DNA: TGTGCCAGCAGCTTAGACCGGACTAGCGGGGATCATTTT. Encoded protein: CASSLDRTSGDHF.

The rearrangement uses TRBV3-1 (or the pseudogene TRBV3-2) and TRBJ2-3, with D possibly being TRBD2 (6 bases). This CDR3 contains 13 residues. V lost 3 bases to trimming and J lost 4 bases, with 8 bases between them. CDR1 is LGHDT and CDR2 is YNNKEL in the germline V gene (reference sequence). This chain's CDR3 is CASSQGGSDTQYF. CDR3 bases: TGTGCCAGCAGCCAGGGGGGTTCAGATACGCAGTATTTT.

This clone was seen just once. The chain couples TRBV5-1 to TRBJ2-5; D is undetermined. V was clipped by 0 bases and J by 2 bases, with 8 bases between them. This CDR3 spans 14 amino acids. From germline, CDR1 is SGHRS and CDR2 YFSETQ. Here the CDR3 DNA reads TGCGCCAGCAGCTTGGACAGCACACAAGAGACCCAGTACTTC. Encoded protein: CASSLDSTQETQYF.

This clone was seen only a few times. V is TRBV6-5 and J is TRBJ2-7, with 8 bases that match TRBD1. The germline V gene encodes CDR1 MNHEY and CDR2 SVGAGI. The CDR3 has 15 amino acids. Germline trimming cut 6 bases from V and 1 base from J; bases unmatched to any gene: 8. For the CDR3, the DNA is TGTGCCAGCAGGTATGACAGGGGTATGTCCTACGAGCAGTACTTC. It specifies CASRYDRGMSYEQYF.

V usage is TRBV15 and J usage is TRBJ1-4; D might be TRBD1 (5 bases). Trimming removed 3 bases from V and 6 bases from J, with 14 bases in between. In germline, CDR1 is LNHNV, CDR2 YYDKDF (reference sequence). The CDR3 is made up of 15 amino acids. CDR3 loop: CATSRSKGYYEKLFF. DNA of the CDR3: TGTGCCACCAGCAGGTCTAAGGGGTATTATGAAAAACTGTTTTTT. Full variable domain (remainder filled in from reference TRBV15 and TRBJ1-4): DAMVIQNPRYQVTQFGKPVTLSCSQTLNHNVMYWYQQKSSQAPKLLFHYYDKDFNNEADTPDNFQSRRPNTSFCFLDIRSPGLGDTAMYLCATSRSKGYYEKLFFGSGTQLSVL.

The chain links TRBV6-6 to TRBJ1-4; a possible D gene is TRBD1 (6 bases). This CDR3 comprises 14 residues. With 0 bases removed from V and 6 bases from J, the gap between germline ends came to 8 bases. CDR1 is MNHNY and CDR2 is SVGAGI in the germline V gene (reference sequence). The CDR3 nucleotides are TGTGCCAGCAGTTACTCGTCAGGGGATGAAAAACTGTTTTTT. It specifies CASSYSSGDEKLFF.

V gene TRBV12-3 or TRBV12-4 combines with J gene TRBJ2-7; 8 nucleotides line up with TRBD1. The CDR3 is 12 residues long. J lost 6 bases, V lost 3 bases, and 1 base had no gene match. CDR3 sequence: CASSLTGVEQYF. As DNA, the CDR3 is TGTGCCAGCAGTTTGACAGGGGTCGAGCAGTACTTC.